Listed below are T cell receptor beta chains from one sample, sequenced in a study of beta chain features in type 1 diabetes. The repertoire was sequenced with immunoSEQ multiplex PCR; TCRdb's copy has only in-frame clones and lacks some. The table shows about half a million clones, with 9.5% to 12% occurring only once. Sequenced input: naive CD4+ T cells from blood. These receptors were taken from a woman aged 18 to 35 in good health. Both conserved end residues are part of each CDR3. D genes are given only for firm matches. Where a row states a size, it is once, few, many or the class of an expanded clone; other rows omit it.

clone_size,v_call,j_call,d_call,cdr3_aa,cdr3_nt
few,TRBV7-2,TRBJ2-3,-,CASSKHRGGPDTQYF,TGTGCCAGCAGCAAACACAGGGGAGGGCCAGATACGCAGTATTTT
few,TRBV9,TRBJ2-1,TRBD1,CASSAEGAAYNEQFF,TGTGCCAGCAGCGCCGAGGGGGCGGCATACAATGAGCAGTTCTTC
few,TRBV7-2,TRBJ1-1,-,CASSPRMNTEAFF,TGTGCCAGCAGCCCACGGATGAACACTGAAGCTTTCTTT
few,TRBV29-1,TRBJ1-2,-,CSVENRGGFDYGYTF,TGCAGCGTTGAAAACCGGGGAGGCTTTGACTATGGCTACACCTTC
-,TRBV12-5,TRBJ2-1,TRBD2,CASGSLAGGDNEQFF,TGTGCTAGTGGAAGCCTAGCGGGAGGAGACAATGAGCAGTTCTTC
few,TRBV4-3,TRBJ2-3,-,CASSPRGGTDTQYF,TGCGCCAGCAGCCCCAGGGGTGGCACAGATACGCAGTATTTT
few,TRBV18,TRBJ1-1,TRBD1,CASSPQGQGNTEAFF,TGTGCCAGCTCACCCCAAGGACAGGGGAACACTGAAGCTTTCTTT
-,TRBV7-2,TRBJ1-6,-,CASSPMGRQENSPLHF,TGTGCCAGCAGCCCCATGGGGAGACAGGAGAATTCACCCCTCCACTTT
-,TRBV7-2,TRBJ1-2,-,CASSPGTHYGYTF,TGTGCCAGCAGCCCCGGGACACACTATGGCTACACCTTC
few,TRBV6-5,TRBJ2-3,TRBD2,CASRPGLAVDTQYF,TGTGCCAGCAGGCCCGGACTAGCGGTAGATACGCAGTATTTT
-,TRBV5-1,TRBJ2-1,-,CASSLEAGLYNEQFF,TGCGCCAGCAGCTTGGAAGCGGGCCTCTACAATGAGCAGTTCTTC
-,TRBV9,TRBJ1-4,-,CASSGPTAEKLFF,TGTGCCAGCAGCGGTCCGACAGCCGAAAAACTGTTTTTT
-,TRBV2,TRBJ2-7,-,CASSRPYEQYF,TGTGCCAGCAGTAGACCCTACGAGCAGTACTTC
few,TRBV13,TRBJ2-3,TRBD1,CASSGRDRGMSDTQYF,TGTGCCAGCAGCGGCCGGGACAGGGGGATGTCAGATACGCAGTATTTT
few,TRBV27,TRBJ2-1,-,CASSLRDTNNEQFF,TGTGCCAGCAGTTTGCGAGACACCAACAATGAGCAGTTCTTC
-,TRBV6-1,TRBJ2-4,-,CASSARVLLAKNIQYF,TGTGCCAGCAGTGCTAGAGTACTGCTAGCCAAAAACATTCAGTACTTC
-,TRBV27,TRBJ2-1,-,CASSPQAQLNEQFF,TGTGCCAGCAGCCCGCAAGCCCAGCTCAATGAGCAGTTCTTC
few,TRBV4-1,TRBJ2-1,-,CASSQPSTGNEQFF,TGCGCCAGCAGCCAGCCCTCTACAGGGAATGAGCAGTTCTTC